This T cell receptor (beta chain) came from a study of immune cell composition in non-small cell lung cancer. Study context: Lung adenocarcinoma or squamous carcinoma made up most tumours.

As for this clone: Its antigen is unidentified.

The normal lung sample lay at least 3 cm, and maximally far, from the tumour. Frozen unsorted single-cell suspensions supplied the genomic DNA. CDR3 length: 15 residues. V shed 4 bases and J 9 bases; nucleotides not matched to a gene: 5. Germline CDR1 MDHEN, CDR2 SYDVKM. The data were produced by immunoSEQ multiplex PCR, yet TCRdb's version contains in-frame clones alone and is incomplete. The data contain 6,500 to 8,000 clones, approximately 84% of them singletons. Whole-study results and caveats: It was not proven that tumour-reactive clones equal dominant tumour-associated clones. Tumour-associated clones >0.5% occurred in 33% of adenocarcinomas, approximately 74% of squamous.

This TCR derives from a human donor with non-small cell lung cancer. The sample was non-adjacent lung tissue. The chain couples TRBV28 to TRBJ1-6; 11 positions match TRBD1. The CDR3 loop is CASSSGGTGGSPLHF. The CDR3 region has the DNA TGTGCCAGCAGTTCAGGCGGGACAGGGGGTTCACCCCTCCACTTT.